The 10 T cell receptor beta chains reported below all come from one sample, sequenced in a study of T cell changes during pregnancy in multiple sclerosis. Profiling relied on immunoSEQ multiplex PCR, and the TCRdb table lists in-frame clones only, not all of them. The sample contains 65,000 to 85,000 clones, approximately 90% of which appear only once. The sequenced sample was peripheral blood, obtained in the third trimester of pregnancy. These receptors originate from a female donor with multiple sclerosis, enrolled in a pregnancy study.

The chain carries TRBV6-5 and TRBJ1-2; the D is unclear. This CDR3 is 13 amino acids long. Germline CDR1 and CDR2: MNHEY and SVGAGI. V lost 0 bases, J lost 4 bases, and 6 bases lay in between. CDR3 in DNA: TGTGCCAGCAGTTACTCGGGCTTCTATGGCTACACCTTC. This sequence encodes CASSYSGFYGYTF.

This clone was observed a single time. The chain combines TRBV5-4 with TRBJ1-3, with 9 bases lining up with TRBD1. The CDR3 totals 15 residues. J gave up 7 bases and V 0 bases, and 5 bases lay outside the gene matches. The germline gives CDR1 SGHNT, CDR2 YYREEE (reference sequence). The CDR3 loop is CASSLGLGTGNTIYF. In nucleotides, the CDR3 is TGTGCCAGCAGCTTGGGACTCGGGACAGGGAACACCATATATTTT.

The rearrangement uses TRBV10-3 and TRBJ1-1; tentatively, D is TRBD1 (6 bases). CDR1 is ENHRY and CDR2 is SYGVKD in the germline V gene. V dropped 5 bases and J dropped 5 bases, with 12 bases sitting between them. The CDR3 has 13 amino acids. CDR3 protein: CAISNKGETEAFF. The CDR3 coding sequence is TGTGCCATCAGTAATAAGGGGGAAACTGAAGCTTTCTTT.

The CDR3 reads CAWSGRGLSVNEQYF. The CDR3 nucleotides are TGTGCCTGGAGTGGCAGGGGGCTCTCAGTAAACGAGCAGTACTTC. V and J are TRBV30 and TRBJ2-5, with 8 bases lining up with TRBD1. The J call is doubtful: the DNA matches TRBJ2-7 better. Germline CDR1 GTSNPN, CDR2 SVGIG (reference sequence). The CDR3 extends over 15 amino acids.

The table lists this clone with a count of one. The J gene is TRBJ2-1, the V gene TRBV9, with 8 bases aligning to TRBD2. The V gene end was trimmed by 1 base and the J gene end by 2 bases; junction bases not matched to a gene: 2. CDR1 and CDR2 from the germline V gene are SGDLS and YYNGEE. The CDR3 has 15 amino acids. Here the CDR3 reads CASSVPGGPYNEQFF. DNA for the CDR3: TGTGCCAGCAGCGTACCGGGGGGGCCCTACAATGAGCAGTTCTTC.

This chain joins TRBV25-1 and TRBJ2-3; the match to TRBD1 covers 11 bases. Germline V gene sequence: CDR1 MGHDK, CDR2 SYGVNS. Trimming cost V 7 bases and J 0 bases; bases outside gene matches: 3. The CDR3 covers 15 residues. CDR3 region: CASKGQGDSTDTQYF. CDR3 nucleotides: TGTGCCAGCAAGGGACAGGGGGATAGCACAGATACGCAGTATTTT.

This chain uses TRBV10-3 with TRBJ2-7; 9 bases match TRBD1. Trimming took 11 bases from V and 3 from J; bases not matched to a gene: 11. The germline CDR1 and CDR2 sequences are ENHRY and SYGVKD. The CDR3 loop spans 14 amino acids. The CDR3 nucleotides read TGTGCCTCCCGGGGACAGGGTAGGCTCTACGAGCAGTACTTC. It translates to CASRGQGRLYEQYF.

Only one count was recorded for this clone. The chain combines TRBV5-1 with TRBJ2-1; 9 bases agree with TRBD1. The CDR3 loop spans 15 amino acids. CDR1 SGHRS and CDR2 YFSETQ come from the germline V gene. The ends lost 2 bases at V and 6 bases at J; junction bases unmatched: 6. In DNA form, the CDR3 reads TGCGCCAGCAGCTTCAGGACAGGGGTTAGCAATGAGCAGTTCTTC. Amino acid sequence: CASSFRTGVSNEQFF. The variable domain in full, completed from reference TRBV5-1 and TRBJ2-1, reads KAGVTQTPRYLIKTRGQQVTLSCSPISGHRSVSWYQQTPGQGLQFLFEYFSETQRNKGNFPGRFSGRQFSNSRSEMNVSTLELGDSALYLCASSFRTGVSNEQFFGPGTRLTVL.

The chain is built from TRBV9 and TRBJ2-5; TRBD2 agrees at 7 bases. This CDR3 spans 13 amino acids. The V and J ends lost 3 bases and 5 bases, in that order; junction bases with no gene match: 4. Germline V gene lookup returns CDR1 SGDLS and CDR2 YYNGEE. The CDR3, as DNA: TGTGCCAGCAGCGGGACTAGTTGGGAGACCCAGTACTTC. This sequence encodes CASSGTSWETQYF.

The CDR3 DNA reads as TGTGCCAGCAGCGGCTTAGAAGGCCCGGGAGATACGCAGTATTTT. Its protein product is CASSGLEGPGDTQYF. The chain couples TRBV9 to TRBJ2-3; D ambiguous. V was cut by 3 bases and J by 5 bases, with 16 bases left in between. CDR3 length: 15 amino acids. Germline CDR1 SGDLS, CDR2 YYNGEE.